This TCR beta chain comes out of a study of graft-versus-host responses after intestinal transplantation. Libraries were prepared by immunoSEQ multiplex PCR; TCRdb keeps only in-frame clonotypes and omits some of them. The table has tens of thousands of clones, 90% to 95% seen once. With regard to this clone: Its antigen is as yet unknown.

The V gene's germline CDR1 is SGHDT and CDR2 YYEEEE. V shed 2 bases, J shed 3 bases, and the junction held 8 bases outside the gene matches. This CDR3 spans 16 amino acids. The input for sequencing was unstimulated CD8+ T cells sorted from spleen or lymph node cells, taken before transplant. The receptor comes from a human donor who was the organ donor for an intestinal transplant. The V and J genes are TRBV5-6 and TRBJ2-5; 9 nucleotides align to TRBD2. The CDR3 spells CASSLIRGRAEETQYF. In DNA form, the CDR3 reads TGTGCCAGCAGCTTAATCCGCGGGAGGGCCGAAGAGACCCAGTACTTC.